This T cell receptor (beta chain) was profiled in a study of shared clonotypes between healthy human individuals. Background on the study: Three CD4 naive, three CD4 memory, two CD8 naive and one CD8 memory plate were used per donor.

In the case of this clone: Its antigen is unidentified.

Germline loops: CDR1 SGHNT, CDR2 YYREEE (reference sequence). Trimming removed 1 base at V and 2 bases at J, with 12 bases between. CDR3 length: 16 residues. Some clones are missing from TCRdb's copy, which holds only in-frame ones; the method was immunoSEQ multiplex PCR. The table lists approximately 980,000 clones, over 60% of them singletons. Findings and caveats of the study: Sequencing depth was expected to influence donor clonotype sharing. Among several donors, around 5% of naive CD4 clonotypes were found in common. Richness estimates generally favored naive over memory subsets.

This receptor was identified in a man younger than 30 in good health. The chain carries TRBV5-4 and TRBJ1-4; maybe TRBD1 (5 bases). The sample consisted of memory CD4+ T cells sorted from blood. Specified subset: CD45RA-negative fraction. The CDR3 DNA reads TGTGCCAGCAGCTTGAGGCAGGGCGGGACTAATGAAAAACTGTTTTTT. It codes for CASSLRQGGTNEKLFF.